The clone carrying this TCR beta chain appeared a few times. The antigen is unknown. The data stem from a study of T cells after yellow fever vaccination. Across the study: Fractions of limited cellularity were prepared by means of SMART-Seq v4 Ultra Low Input.

The length of the CDR3 is 14 residues. The J segment lost 8 bases and the V segment lost 7 bases, leaving 7 bases of the junction unmatched. Germline V gene sequence: CDR1 MNHNY, CDR2 SVGAGI (reference sequence). As TCR cDNA was made by 5'RACE template switching, a universal primer site and UMIs were added. TCRdb processed the 5' RACE reads anew with MiXCR; each CDR3 protein has one entry. The sample lists hundreds of thousands of distinct CDR3 sequences, around 20% occurring once. Study observations and caveats: The study found a weaker secondary response that peaked faster, day 5 versus 15.

This TCR came from a man younger than 30 who received the YFV17D yellow fever vaccine. The source material was PBMCs, sampled before the yellow fever booster vaccination. V and J are TRBV6-6 and TRBJ1-4; TRBD1 matches 10 bases. DNA of the CDR3: TGTGCCAGCATCCCGACAGGGGGCGTCGAAAAACTGTTTTTT. Its translation is CASIPTGGVEKLFF.